This T cell receptor beta chain came from a study of CD8 T cells in ankylosing spondylitis. Overall study results and limits: Apparently characteristic of ankylosing spondylitis blood was a TCR beta motif (about 8 highly homologous variants).

TCRdb processed the 5' RACE reads anew with MiXCR; each CDR3 protein has one entry. The sample holds about 36,000 distinct CDR3 sequences, around 15% seen once. To note about this clonotype: Its antigen remains unknown.

In germline, CDR1 is LGHNA, CDR2 YNFKEQ. V lost 2 bases to trimming and J lost 2 bases, with 22 bases between them. This CDR3 spans 18 amino acids. Sequenced sample: synovial fluid, either unsorted or a sorted T cell fraction (not recorded which). The receptor's source is a male donor with ankylosing spondylitis. The genes are TRBV4-2 and TRBJ2-7; unclear D gene. The CDR3 coding sequence is TGTGCCAGCAGCCAACTTGTGCAGCCGACCTATTACCCCTACGAGCAGTACTTC. It specifies CASSQLVQPTYYPYEQYF.